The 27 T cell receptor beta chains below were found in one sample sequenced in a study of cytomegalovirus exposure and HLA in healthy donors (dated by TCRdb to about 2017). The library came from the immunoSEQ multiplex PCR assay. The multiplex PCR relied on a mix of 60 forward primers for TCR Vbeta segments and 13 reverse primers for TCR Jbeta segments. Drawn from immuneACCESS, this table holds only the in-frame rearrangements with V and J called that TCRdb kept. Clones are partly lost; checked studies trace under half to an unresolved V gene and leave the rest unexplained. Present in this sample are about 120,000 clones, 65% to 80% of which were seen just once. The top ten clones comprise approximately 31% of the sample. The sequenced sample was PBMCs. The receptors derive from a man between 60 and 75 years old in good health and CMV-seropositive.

This chain's CDR3 is CASSADLARNEQFF. CDR3 DNA sequence: TGTGCCAGCAGCGCTGACCTAGCGCGGAATGAGCAGTTCTTC. The chain uses TRBV5-4 and TRBJ2-1, with D perhaps TRBD2 (6 bases). CDR1 is SGHNT, CDR2 YYREEE, per germline (reference sequence). The germline V and J ends were trimmed by 4 bases and 7 bases, with 15 bases remaining between them. The CDR3 runs to 14 residues.

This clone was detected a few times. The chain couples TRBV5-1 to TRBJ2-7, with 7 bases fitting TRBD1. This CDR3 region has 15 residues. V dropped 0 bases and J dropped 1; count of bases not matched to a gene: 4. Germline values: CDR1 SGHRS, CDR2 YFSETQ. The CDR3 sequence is CASSLARTGSYEQYF. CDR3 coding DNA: TGCGCCAGCAGCTTGGCGAGGACAGGTTCCTACGAGCAGTACTTC.

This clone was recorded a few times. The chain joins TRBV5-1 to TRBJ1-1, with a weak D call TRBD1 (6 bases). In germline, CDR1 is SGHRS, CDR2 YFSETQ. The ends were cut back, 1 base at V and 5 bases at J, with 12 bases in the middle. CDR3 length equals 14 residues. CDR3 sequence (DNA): TGCGCCAGCAGCTTGCTGGGGGCGCAGACTGAAGCTTTCTTT. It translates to CASSLLGAQTEAFF.

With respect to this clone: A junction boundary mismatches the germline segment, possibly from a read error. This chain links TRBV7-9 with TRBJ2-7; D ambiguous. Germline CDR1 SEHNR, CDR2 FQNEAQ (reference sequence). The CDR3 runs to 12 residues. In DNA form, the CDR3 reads TGTTCCAGCAGCTTTGAGGCATACGAGCAGTACTTC. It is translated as CSSSFEAYEQYF.

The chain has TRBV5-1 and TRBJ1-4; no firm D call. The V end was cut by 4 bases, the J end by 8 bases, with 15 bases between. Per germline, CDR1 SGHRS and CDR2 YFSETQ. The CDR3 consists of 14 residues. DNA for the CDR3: TGCGCCAGCAGCCCGGAGGCGGCTAGAGAAAAACTGTTTTTT. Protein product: CASSPEAAREKLFF.

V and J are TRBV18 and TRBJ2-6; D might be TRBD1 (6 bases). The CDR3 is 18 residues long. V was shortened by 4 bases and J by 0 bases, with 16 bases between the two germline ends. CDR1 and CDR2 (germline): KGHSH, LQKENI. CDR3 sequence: CASSRTGTLDSGANVLTF. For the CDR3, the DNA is TGTGCCAGCTCACGTACCGGGACACTCGACTCTGGGGCCAACGTCCTGACTTTC. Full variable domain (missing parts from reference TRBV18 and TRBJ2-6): NAGVMQNPRHLVRRRGQEARLRCSPMKGHSHVYWYRQLPEEGLKFMVYLQKENIIDESGMPKERFSAEFPKEGPSILRIQQVVRGDSAAYFCASSRTGTLDSGANVLTFGAGSRLTVL.

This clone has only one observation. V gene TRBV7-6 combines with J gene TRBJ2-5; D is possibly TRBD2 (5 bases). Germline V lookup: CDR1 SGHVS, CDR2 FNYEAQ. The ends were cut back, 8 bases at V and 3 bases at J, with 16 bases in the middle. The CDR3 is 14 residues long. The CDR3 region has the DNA TGTGCCAGCGGAGGATTCAGTGGGAAAGAGACCCAGTACTTC. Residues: CASGGFSGKETQYF.

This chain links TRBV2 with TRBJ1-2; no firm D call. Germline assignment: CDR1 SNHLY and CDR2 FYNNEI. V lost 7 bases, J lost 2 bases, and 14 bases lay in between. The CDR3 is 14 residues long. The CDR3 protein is CASIQDSGNYGYTF. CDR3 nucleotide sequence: TGTGCCAGCATCCAGGACTCGGGAAACTATGGCTACACCTTC. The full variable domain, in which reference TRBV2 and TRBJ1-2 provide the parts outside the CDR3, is EPEVTQTPSHQVTQMGQEVILRCVPISNHLYFYWYRQILGQKVEFLVSFYNNEISEKSEIFDDQFSVERPDGSNFTLKIRSTKLEDSAMYFCASIQDSGNYGYTFGSGTRLTVV.

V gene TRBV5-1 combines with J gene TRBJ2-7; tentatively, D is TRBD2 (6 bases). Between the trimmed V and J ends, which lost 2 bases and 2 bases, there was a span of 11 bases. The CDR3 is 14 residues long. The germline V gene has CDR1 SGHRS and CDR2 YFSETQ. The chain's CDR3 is CASSLSGLTYEQYF. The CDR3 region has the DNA TGCGCCAGCAGCTTAAGCGGGCTTACCTACGAGCAGTACTTC.

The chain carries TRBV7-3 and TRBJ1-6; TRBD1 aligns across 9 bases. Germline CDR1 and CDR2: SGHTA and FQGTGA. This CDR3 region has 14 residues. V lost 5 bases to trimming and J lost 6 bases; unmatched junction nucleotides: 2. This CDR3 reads CASSRQGVNSPLHF. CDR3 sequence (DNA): TGTGCCAGCAGCAGACAGGGGGTTAATTCACCCCTCCACTTT.

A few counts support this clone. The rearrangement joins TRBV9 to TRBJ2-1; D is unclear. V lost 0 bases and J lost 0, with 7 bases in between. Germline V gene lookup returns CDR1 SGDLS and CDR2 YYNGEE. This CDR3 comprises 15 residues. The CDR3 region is CASSVEYSSYNEQFF. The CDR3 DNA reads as TGTGCCAGCAGCGTAGAGTACAGCTCCTACAATGAGCAGTTCTTC. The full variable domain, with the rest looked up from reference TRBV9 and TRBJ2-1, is DSGVTQTPKHLITATGQRVTLRCSPRSGDLSVYWYQQSLDQGLQFLIQYYNGEERAKGNILERFSAQQFPDLHSELNLSSLELGDSALYFCASSVEYSSYNEQFFGPGTRLTVL.

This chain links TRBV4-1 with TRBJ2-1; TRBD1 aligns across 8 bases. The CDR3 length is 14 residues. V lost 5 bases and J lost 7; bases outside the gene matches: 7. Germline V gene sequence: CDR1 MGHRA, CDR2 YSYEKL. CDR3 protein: CASSSRQGWNEQFF. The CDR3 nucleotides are TGCGCCAGCAGCTCACGACAGGGGTGGAATGAGCAGTTCTTC.

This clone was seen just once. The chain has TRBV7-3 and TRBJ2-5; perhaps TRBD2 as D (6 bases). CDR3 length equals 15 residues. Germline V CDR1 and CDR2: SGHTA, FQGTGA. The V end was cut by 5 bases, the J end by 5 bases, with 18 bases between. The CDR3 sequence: CASSVNGGLGETQYF. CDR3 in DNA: TGTGCCAGCAGCGTCAACGGGGGTTTGGGGGAGACCCAGTACTTC.

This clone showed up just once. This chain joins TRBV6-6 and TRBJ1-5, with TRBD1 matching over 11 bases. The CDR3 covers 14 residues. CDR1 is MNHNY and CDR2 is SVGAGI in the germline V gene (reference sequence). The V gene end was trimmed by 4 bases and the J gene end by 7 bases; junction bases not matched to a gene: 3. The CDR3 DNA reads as TGTGCCAGCAGTTGGACAGGGGGCGTCCAGCCCCAGCATTTT. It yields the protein CASSWTGGVQPQHF.

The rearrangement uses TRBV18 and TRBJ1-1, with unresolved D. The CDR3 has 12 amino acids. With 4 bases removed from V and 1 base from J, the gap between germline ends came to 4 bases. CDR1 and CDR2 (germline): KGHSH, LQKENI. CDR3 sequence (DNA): TGTGCCAGCTCACTAGAGAACACTGAAGCTTTCTTT. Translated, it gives CASSLENTEAFF. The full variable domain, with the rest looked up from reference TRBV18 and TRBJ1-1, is NAGVMQNPRHLVRRRGQEARLRCSPMKGHSHVYWYRQLPEEGLKFMVYLQKENIIDESGMPKERFSAEFPKEGPSILRIQQVVRGDSAAYFCASSLENTEAFFGQGTRLTVV.

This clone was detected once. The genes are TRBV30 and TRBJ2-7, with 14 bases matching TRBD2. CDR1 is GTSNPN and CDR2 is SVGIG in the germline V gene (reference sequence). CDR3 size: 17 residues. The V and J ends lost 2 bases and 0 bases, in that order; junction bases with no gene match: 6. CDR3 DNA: TGTGCCTGGAGTTCCCGGACTAGCGGGAGGAGCTCCTACGAGCAGTACTTC. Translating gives CAWSSRTSGRSSYEQYF.

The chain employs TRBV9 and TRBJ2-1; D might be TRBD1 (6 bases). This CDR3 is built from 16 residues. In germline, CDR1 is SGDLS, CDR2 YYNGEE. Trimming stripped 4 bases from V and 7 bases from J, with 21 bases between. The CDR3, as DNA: TGTGCCAGCAGCCCCCGTCCATTGGGGGCTAATAATGAGCAGTTCTTC. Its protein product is CASSPRPLGANNEQFF.

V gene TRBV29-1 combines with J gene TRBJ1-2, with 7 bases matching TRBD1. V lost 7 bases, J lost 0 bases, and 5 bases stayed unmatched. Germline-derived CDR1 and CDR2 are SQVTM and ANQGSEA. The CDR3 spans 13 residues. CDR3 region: CSGGDSANYGYTF. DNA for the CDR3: TGCAGCGGGGGGGACAGTGCTAACTATGGCTACACCTTC.

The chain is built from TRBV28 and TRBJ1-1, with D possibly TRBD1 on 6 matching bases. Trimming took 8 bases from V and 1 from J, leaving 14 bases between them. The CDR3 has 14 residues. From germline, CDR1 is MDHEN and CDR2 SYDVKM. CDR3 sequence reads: CASDRTVRNTEAFF. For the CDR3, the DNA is TGTGCCAGCGATCGGACAGTTCGGAACACTGAAGCTTTCTTT. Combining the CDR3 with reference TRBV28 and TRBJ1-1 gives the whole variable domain DVKVTQSSRYLVKRTGEKVFLECVQDMDHENMFWYRQDPGLGLRLIYFSYDVKMKEKGDIPEGYSVSREKKERFSLILESASTNQTSMYLCASDRTVRNTEAFFGQGTRLTVV.

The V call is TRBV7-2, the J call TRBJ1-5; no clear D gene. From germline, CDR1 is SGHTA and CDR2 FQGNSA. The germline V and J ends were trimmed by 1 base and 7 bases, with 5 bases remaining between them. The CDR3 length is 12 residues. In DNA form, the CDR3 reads TGTGCCAGCAGCTTAGTAGCACAGCCCCAGCATTTT. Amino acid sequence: CASSLVAQPQHF. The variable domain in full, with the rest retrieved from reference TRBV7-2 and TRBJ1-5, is GAGVSQSPSNKVTEKGKDVELRCDPISGHTALYWYRQSLGQGLEFLIYFQGNSAPDKSGLPSDRFSAERTGGSVSTLTIQRTQQEDSAVYLCASSLVAQPQHFGDGTRLSIL.

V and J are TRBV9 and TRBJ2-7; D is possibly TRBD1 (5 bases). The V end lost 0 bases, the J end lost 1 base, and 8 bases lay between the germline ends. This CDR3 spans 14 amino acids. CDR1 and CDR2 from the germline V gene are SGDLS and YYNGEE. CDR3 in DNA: TGTGCCAGCAGCGTAGACAGGAGATCCTACGAGCAGTACTTC. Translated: CASSVDRRSYEQYF.

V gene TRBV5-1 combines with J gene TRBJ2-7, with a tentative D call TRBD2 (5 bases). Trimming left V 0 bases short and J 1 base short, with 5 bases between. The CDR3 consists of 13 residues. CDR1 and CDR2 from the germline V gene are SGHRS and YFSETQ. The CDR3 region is CASSLVASYEQYF. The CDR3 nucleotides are TGCGCCAGCAGCTTGGTAGCGTCCTACGAGCAGTACTTC.

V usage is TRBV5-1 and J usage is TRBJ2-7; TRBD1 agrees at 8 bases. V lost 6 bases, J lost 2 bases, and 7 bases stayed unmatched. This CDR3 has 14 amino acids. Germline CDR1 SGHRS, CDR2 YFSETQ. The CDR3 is CASTPGQATYEQYF. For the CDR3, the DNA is TGCGCCAGCACCCCGGGACAGGCTACCTACGAGCAGTACTTC.

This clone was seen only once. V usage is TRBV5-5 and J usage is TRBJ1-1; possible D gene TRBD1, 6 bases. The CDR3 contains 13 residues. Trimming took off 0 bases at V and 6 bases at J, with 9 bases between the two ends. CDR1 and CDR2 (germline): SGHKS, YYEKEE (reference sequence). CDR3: CASSLGQGSEAFF. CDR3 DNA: TGTGCCAGCAGCTTGGGCCAGGGGTCTGAAGCTTTCTTT.

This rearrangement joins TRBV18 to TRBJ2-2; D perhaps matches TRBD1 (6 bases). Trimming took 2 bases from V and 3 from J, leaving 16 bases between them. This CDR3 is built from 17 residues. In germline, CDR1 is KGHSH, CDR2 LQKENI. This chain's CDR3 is CASSPFIYRDDTGELFF. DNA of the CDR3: TGTGCCAGCTCACCATTTATATACAGGGACGACACCGGGGAGCTGTTTTTT.

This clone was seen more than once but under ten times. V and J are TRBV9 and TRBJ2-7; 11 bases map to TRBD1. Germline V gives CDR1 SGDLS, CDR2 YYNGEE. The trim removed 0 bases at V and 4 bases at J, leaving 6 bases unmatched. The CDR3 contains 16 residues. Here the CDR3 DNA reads TGTGCCAGCAGCGTAGAAGGCGGACAGGGGGCTTACGAGCAGTACTTC. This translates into CASSVEGGQGAYEQYF.

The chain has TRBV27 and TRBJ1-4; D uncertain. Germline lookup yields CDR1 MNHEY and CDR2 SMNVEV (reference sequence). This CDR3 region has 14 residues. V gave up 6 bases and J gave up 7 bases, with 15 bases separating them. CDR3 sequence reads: CASSFRWGGEKLFF. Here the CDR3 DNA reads TGTGCCAGCAGCTTCAGGTGGGGAGGTGAAAAACTGTTTTTT. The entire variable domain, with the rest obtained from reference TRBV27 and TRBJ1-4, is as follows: EAQVTQNPRYLITVTGKKLTVTCSQNMNHEYMSWYRQDPGLGLRQIYYSMNVEVTDKGDVPEGYKVSRKEKRNFPLILESPSPNQTSLYFCASSFRWGGEKLFFGSGTQLSVL.